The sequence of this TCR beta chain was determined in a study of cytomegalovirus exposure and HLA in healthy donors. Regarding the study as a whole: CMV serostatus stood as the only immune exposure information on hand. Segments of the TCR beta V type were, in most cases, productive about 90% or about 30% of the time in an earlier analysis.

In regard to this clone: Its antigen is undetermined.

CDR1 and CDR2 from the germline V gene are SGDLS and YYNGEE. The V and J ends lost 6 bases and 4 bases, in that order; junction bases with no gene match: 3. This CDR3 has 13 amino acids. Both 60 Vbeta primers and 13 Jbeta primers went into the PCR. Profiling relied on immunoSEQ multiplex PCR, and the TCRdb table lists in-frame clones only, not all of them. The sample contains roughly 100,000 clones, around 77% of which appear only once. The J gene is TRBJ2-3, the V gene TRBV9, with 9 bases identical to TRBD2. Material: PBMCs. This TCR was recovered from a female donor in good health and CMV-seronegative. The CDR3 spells CASNAGGPDTQYF. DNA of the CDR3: TGTGCCAGCAATGCGGGGGGGCCAGATACGCAGTATTTT.